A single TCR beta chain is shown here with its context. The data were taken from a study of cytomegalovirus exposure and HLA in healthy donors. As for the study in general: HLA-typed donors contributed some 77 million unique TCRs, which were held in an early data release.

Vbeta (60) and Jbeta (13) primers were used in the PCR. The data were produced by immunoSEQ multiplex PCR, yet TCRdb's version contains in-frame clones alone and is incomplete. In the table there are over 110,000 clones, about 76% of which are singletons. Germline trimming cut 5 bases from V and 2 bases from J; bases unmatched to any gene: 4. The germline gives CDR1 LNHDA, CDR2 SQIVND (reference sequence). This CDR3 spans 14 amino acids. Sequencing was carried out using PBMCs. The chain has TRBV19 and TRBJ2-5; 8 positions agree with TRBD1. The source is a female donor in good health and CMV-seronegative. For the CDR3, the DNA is TGTGCCAGTAGTCCAGGGACAGGACAAGAGACCCAGTACTTC. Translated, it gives CASSPGTGQETQYF.